This T cell receptor beta chain appears in the sequencing data of a study of T cell responses to AZD1222 COVID-19 vaccine. Repertoires were generated with immunoSEQ multiplex PCR, while TCRdb's copy carries only in-frame clones and drops some. Recorded for this sample: about 140,000 clones. V dropped 0 bases and J dropped 14 bases, with 17 bases sitting between them. This CDR3 has 15 residues. From germline, CDR1 is MNHEY and CDR2 SVGAGI. This rearrangement joins TRBV6-5 to TRBJ1-6; possibly TRBD1 for D (6 bases). This sequence was found in an adult in good health. The sequenced sample was peripheral blood. DNA for the CDR3: TGTGCCAGCAGTTACTCGGGGGGGCGAACGGCCACCCTCCACTTT. This encodes CASSYSGGRTATLHF.